These T cell receptor beta chains were read from a single sample in a study of identical twins. TCRdb processed the 5' RACE reads anew with MiXCR; each CDR3 protein has one entry. The sample lists hundreds of thousands of distinct CDR3 sequences, 15% to 20% occurring once. The same sample was also used in a study of T cells expressing NK-cell markers.

Sequences were obtained from PBMCs. The receptors shown here come from a woman under 30 in good health. Both conserved end residues are part of each CDR3. A D gene is named only where the DNA matches it firmly. Rows may omit the clone size; those that give it use once, few, many or a size class.

J: TRBJ2-5; D: TRBD2; V: TRBV12-3/TRBV12-4; size: many; CDR3: CASSTNSGGAGETQYF; DNA: TGTGCCAGCAGCACTAATAGCGGGGGGGCCGGAGAGACCCAGTACTTC
J: TRBJ2-3; D: .; V: TRBV9; size: .; CDR3: CASREGVLGTQYF; DNA: TGTGCCAGCAGGGAGGGGGTGCTAGGTACGCAGTATTTT
J: TRBJ2-2; D: .; V: TRBV11-2; size: .; CDR3: CASTTLGRKRRELFF; DNA: TGTGCCAGCACCACCCTAGGGCGCAAGCGCCGGGAGCTGTTTTTT
J: TRBJ2-5; D: .; V: TRBV7-6; size: few; CDR3: CASSLAPRGAETQYF; DNA: TGTGCCAGCAGCTTAGCGCCCCGGGGGGCGGAGACCCAGTACTTC
J: TRBJ1-1; D: .; V: TRBV11-2; size: few; CDR3: CASSWVAEAFF; DNA: TGTGCCAGCAGCTGGGTGGCCGAAGCTTTCTTT
J: TRBJ2-5; D: .; V: TRBV5-5; size: .; CDR3: CATGSHETQYF; DNA: TGTGCCACGGGATCTCATGAGACCCAGTACTTC
J: TRBJ2-6; D: .; V: TRBV12-3/TRBV12-4; size: .; CDR3: CVSSLNRVSGANVLTF; DNA: TGTGTCAGCAGTTTGAACAGGGTATCTGGGGCCAACGTCCTGACTTTC
J: TRBJ2-7; D: TRBD2; V: TRBV7-6; size: few; CDR3: CASSSLAGGSYEQYF; DNA: TGTGCCAGCAGTTCCCTAGCGGGAGGCTCCTACGAGCAGTACTTC
J: TRBJ2-7; D: TRBD2; V: TRBV9; size: many; CDR3: CASSRGLAGRGEQYF; DNA: TGTGCCAGCAGCCGGGGACTAGCGGGGCGAGGGGAGCAGTACTTC
J: TRBJ2-3; D: .; V: TRBV29-1; size: .; CDR3: CSVVEDTQYF; DNA: TGCAGCGTTGTGGAAGATACGCAGTATTTT
J: TRBJ2-7; D: .; V: TRBV6-5; size: few; CDR3: CASSYSAMRRSYEQYF; DNA: TGTGCCAGCAGTTACTCGGCAATGCGAAGATCCTACGAGCAGTACTTC
J: TRBJ2-7; D: .; V: TRBV14; size: few; CDR3: CASSRSDRGRAYEQYF; DNA: TGTGCCAGCAGCCGATCCGATAGGGGGAGGGCCTACGAGCAGTACTTC
J: TRBJ1-1; D: .; V: TRBV12-3/TRBV12-4; size: many; CDR3: CASSSGRGREAFF; DNA: TGTGCCAGCAGTTCTGGGAGGGGACGAGAAGCTTTCTTT
J: TRBJ1-3; D: .; V: TRBV18; size: few; CDR3: CASSRGQRNTIYF; DNA: TGTGCCAGCTCACGTGGACAGAGAAACACCATATATTTT
J: TRBJ2-7; D: .; V: TRBV5-5; size: .; CDR3: CASSFMNPYEQYF; DNA: TGTGCCAGCAGCTTTATGAACCCCTACGAGCAGTACTTC
J: TRBJ2-1; D: TRBD2; V: TRBV10-3; size: few; CDR3: CAISESGGTSNYNEQFF; DNA: TGTGCCATCAGTGAGTCTGGGGGGACTAGCAATTACAATGAGCAGTTCTTC
J: TRBJ1-1; D: .; V: TRBV7-2; size: few; CDR3: CASSPRTQRGRSVEAFF; DNA: TGTGCCAGCAGCCCCCGCACTCAACGGGGGCGGAGTGTTGAAGCTTTCTTT
J: TRBJ2-3; D: .; V: TRBV12-3/TRBV12-4; size: .; CDR3: CASTVDSRTDTQYF; DNA: TGTGCCAGCACCGTGGACAGTCGCACAGATACGCAGTATTTT
J: TRBJ2-1; D: TRBD2; V: TRBV4-3; size: .; CDR3: CASSQGGTSDYNEQFF; DNA: TGCGCCAGCAGCCAAGGGGGGACTAGCGATTACAATGAGCAGTTCTTC
J: TRBJ2-5; D: .; V: TRBV5-1; size: few; CDR3: CASSFGTYQETQYF; DNA: TGCGCCAGCAGCTTTGGGACATACCAAGAGACCCAGTACTTC
J: TRBJ2-5; D: TRBD2; V: TRBV2; size: few; CDR3: CASSAGLAGAGETQYF; DNA: TGTGCCAGCAGCGCCGGACTAGCGGGAGCGGGAGAGACCCAGTACTTC
J: TRBJ2-3; D: .; V: TRBV29-1; size: .; CDR3: CSVAYGDTQYF; DNA: TGCAGCGTTGCTTACGGGGATACGCAGTATTTT
J: TRBJ2-5; D: TRBD2; V: TRBV12-3/TRBV12-4; size: .; CDR3: CASSPAGTQETQYF; DNA: TGTGCCAGCAGTCCAGCGGGAACCCAAGAGACCCAGTACTTC
J: TRBJ2-7; D: .; V: TRBV10-3; size: few; CDR3: CAIQNLTRGDSNEQYF; DNA: TGTGCCATCCAAAACCTTACGAGGGGGGATTCCAACGAGCAGTACTTC
J: TRBJ2-3; D: .; V: TRBV29-1; size: few; CDR3: CSVRTLLTDTQYF; DNA: TGCAGCGTTCGGACTCTACTCACAGATACGCAGTATTTT
J: TRBJ2-3; D: .; V: TRBV20-1; size: few; CDR3: CSAIQNTDTQYF; DNA: TGCAGTGCTATACAGAACACAGATACGCAGTATTTT
J: TRBJ2-1; D: .; V: TRBV20-1; size: .; CDR3: CSASLRGALMSSYNEQFF; DNA: TGCAGTGCTAGTCTAAGAGGGGCTCTCATGAGCTCCTACAATGAGCAGTTCTTC
J: TRBJ1-2; D: .; V: TRBV7-9; size: .; CDR3: CASSLLRDGYTF; DNA: TGTGCCAGCAGCTTGCTCAGAGATGGCTACACCTTC
J: TRBJ2-7; D: .; V: TRBV4-3; size: few; CDR3: CASSQDLAGSSYEQYF; DNA: TGCGCCAGCAGCCAAGATTTAGCCGGGAGCTCCTACGAGCAGTACTTC
J: TRBJ2-6; D: TRBD1; V: TRBV12-3/TRBV12-4; size: .; CDR3: CASSQRQGSGANVLTF; DNA: TGTGCCAGCAGTCAGAGACAGGGCTCTGGGGCCAACGTCCTGACTTTC
J: TRBJ2-5; D: TRBD2; V: TRBV5-1; size: .; CDR3: CASSYGTSGRQETQYF; DNA: TGCGCCAGCAGCTATGGGACTAGCGGACGTCAAGAGACCCAGTACTTC
J: TRBJ2-1; D: TRBD2; V: TRBV6-1; size: .; CDR3: CASRRGGTSAGNEQFF; DNA: TGTGCCAGCAGACGGGGAGGGACTAGCGCTGGGAATGAGCAGTTCTTC
J: TRBJ1-5; D: TRBD1; V: TRBV6-1; size: .; CDR3: CASSETGVNQPQHF; DNA: TGTGCCAGCAGTGAAACAGGGGTGAATCAGCCCCAGCATTTT
J: TRBJ1-1; D: TRBD1; V: TRBV20-1; size: .; CDR3: CSAPGQGGTAFF; DNA: TGCAGTGCGCCGGGACAGGGGGGCACAGCTTTCTTT
J: TRBJ1-2; D: .; V: TRBV9; size: .; CDR3: CASSVYSDEFYGYTF; DNA: TGTGCCAGCAGCGTTTATAGTGACGAATTCTATGGCTACACCTTC
J: TRBJ1-4; D: .; V: TRBV6-2/TRBV6-3; size: few; CDR3: CASSYQQGPDEKLFF; DNA: TGTGCCAGCAGTTATCAGCAGGGCCCCGATGAAAAACTGTTTTTT
J: TRBJ1-2; D: .; V: TRBV5-1; size: .; CDR3: CASSSSRELYGYTF; DNA: TGCGCCAGCAGCTCTTCCCGGGAGCTATATGGCTACACCTTC
J: TRBJ2-2; D: TRBD2; V: TRBV9; size: few; CDR3: CASSVGGSHTGELFF; DNA: TGTGCCAGCAGCGTAGGCGGGAGTCACACCGGGGAGCTGTTTTTT
J: TRBJ1-2; D: .; V: TRBV20-1; size: few; CDR3: CSARVGGKGDGYTF; DNA: TGCAGTGCTAGAGTAGGGGGGAAAGGTGATGGCTACACCTTC
J: TRBJ2-1; D: .; V: TRBV6-5; size: .; CDR3: CASSYSGPASNEQFF; DNA: TGTGCCAGCAGTTACTCCGGCCCAGCGTCCAATGAGCAGTTCTTC
J: TRBJ1-2; D: TRBD1; V: TRBV27; size: few; CDR3: CASSPRTGRRYGYTF; DNA: TGTGCCAGCAGTCCTCGGACAGGTCGTCGGTATGGCTACACCTTC
J: TRBJ2-1; D: .; V: TRBV12-3/TRBV12-4; size: .; CDR3: CASSLRFHYNEQFF; DNA: TGTGCCAGCAGCCTTCGGTTTCACTACAATGAGCAGTTCTTC
J: TRBJ2-5; D: .; V: TRBV7-9; size: .; CDR3: CASTQRAGRALQETQYF; DNA: TGTGCCAGCACCCAACGGGCAGGGCGCGCCCTCCAAGAGACCCAGTACTTC
J: TRBJ2-7; D: .; V: TRBV10-3; size: .; CDR3: CATGEATRSYEQYF; DNA: TGTGCCACGGGGGAGGCTACTCGGTCCTACGAGCAGTACTTC
J: TRBJ1-1; D: TRBD1; V: TRBV20-1; size: .; CDR3: CSAATGGGITEAFF; DNA: TGCAGTGCCGCTACAGGGGGTGGGATCACTGAAGCTTTCTTT
J: TRBJ2-7; D: TRBD1; V: TRBV6-5; size: .; CDR3: CASSYSGQGFEQYF; DNA: TGTGCCAGCAGTTACTCCGGACAGGGGTTCGAGCAGTACTTC
J: TRBJ1-1; D: .; V: TRBV12-3/TRBV12-4; size: .; CDR3: CASRLTTNTEAFF; DNA: TGTGCCAGCAGGTTGACAACGAACACTGAAGCTTTCTTT
J: TRBJ1-3; D: TRBD1; V: TRBV5-1; size: few; CDR3: CASSEQGDAGNTIYF; DNA: TGCGCCAGCAGTGAACAGGGGGACGCTGGAAACACCATATATTTT
J: TRBJ2-4; D: TRBD1; V: TRBV7-2; size: few; CDR3: CASSETGGFGIQYF; DNA: TGTGCCAGCTCCGAGACAGGGGGGTTTGGCATTCAGTACTTC
J: TRBJ2-2; D: TRBD1; V: TRBV4-1; size: .; CDR3: CASSQWGQAKTGELFF; DNA: TGCGCCAGCAGCCAATGGGGACAGGCCAAGACCGGGGAGCTGTTTTTT
J: TRBJ2-3; D: .; V: TRBV11-3; size: .; CDR3: CASNVNIRDAQYF; DNA: TGTGCCAGCAACGTCAATATAAGGGACGCGCAGTATTTT
J: TRBJ1-2; D: .; V: TRBV20-1; size: many; CDR3: CSASVQGFNYGYTF; DNA: TGCAGTGCTAGTGTCCAGGGGTTTAACTATGGCTACACCTTC
J: TRBJ1-1; D: .; V: TRBV6-5; size: many; CDR3: CASSSQFHEAFF; DNA: TGTGCCAGCAGCTCCCAGTTCCACGAAGCTTTCTTT
J: TRBJ2-3; D: .; V: TRBV15; size: .; CDR3: CATRSGQANTDTQYF; DNA: TGTGCTACACGATCGGGGCAGGCTAACACAGATACGCAGTATTTT
J: TRBJ2-5; D: .; V: TRBV5-1; size: .; CDR3: CASSSYLGQQETQYF; DNA: TGCGCCAGCAGCTCGTACCTCGGACAGCAAGAGACCCAGTACTTC